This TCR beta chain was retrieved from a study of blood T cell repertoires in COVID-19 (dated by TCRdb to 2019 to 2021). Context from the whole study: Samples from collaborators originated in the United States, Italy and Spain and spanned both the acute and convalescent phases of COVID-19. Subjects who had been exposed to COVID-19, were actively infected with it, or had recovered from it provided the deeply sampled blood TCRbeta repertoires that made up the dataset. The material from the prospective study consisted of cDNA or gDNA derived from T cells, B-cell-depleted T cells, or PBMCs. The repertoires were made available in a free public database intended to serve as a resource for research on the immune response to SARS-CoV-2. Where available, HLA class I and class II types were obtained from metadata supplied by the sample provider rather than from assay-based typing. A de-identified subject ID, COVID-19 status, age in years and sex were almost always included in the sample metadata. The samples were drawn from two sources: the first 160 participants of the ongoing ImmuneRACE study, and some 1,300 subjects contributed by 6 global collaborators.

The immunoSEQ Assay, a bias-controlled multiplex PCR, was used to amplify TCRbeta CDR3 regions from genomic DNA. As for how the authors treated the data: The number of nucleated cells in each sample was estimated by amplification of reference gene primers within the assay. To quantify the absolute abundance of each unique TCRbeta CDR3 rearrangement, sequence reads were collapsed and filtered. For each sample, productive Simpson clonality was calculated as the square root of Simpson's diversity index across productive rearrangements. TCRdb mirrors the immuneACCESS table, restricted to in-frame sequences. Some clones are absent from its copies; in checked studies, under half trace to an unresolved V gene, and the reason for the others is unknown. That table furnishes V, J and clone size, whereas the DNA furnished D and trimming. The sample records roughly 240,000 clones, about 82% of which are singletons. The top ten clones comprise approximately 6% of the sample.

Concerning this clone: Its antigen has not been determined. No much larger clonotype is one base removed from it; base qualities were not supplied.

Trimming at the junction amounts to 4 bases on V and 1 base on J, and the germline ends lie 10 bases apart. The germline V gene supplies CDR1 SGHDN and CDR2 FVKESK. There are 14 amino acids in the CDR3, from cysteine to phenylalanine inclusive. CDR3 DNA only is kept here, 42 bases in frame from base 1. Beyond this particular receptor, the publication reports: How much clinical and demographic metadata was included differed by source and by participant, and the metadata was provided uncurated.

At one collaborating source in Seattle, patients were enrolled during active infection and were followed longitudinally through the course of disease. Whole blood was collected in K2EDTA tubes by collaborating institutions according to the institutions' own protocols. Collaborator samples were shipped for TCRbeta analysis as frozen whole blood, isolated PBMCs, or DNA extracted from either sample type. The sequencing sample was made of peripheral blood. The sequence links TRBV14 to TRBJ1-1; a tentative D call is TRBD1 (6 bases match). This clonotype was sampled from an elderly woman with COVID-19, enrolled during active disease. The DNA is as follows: TGTGCCAGCAGCCGACAGGAAGCGAACACTGAAGCTTTCTTT. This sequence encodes CASSRQEANTEAFF.